These T cell receptor beta chains were read from a single sample in a study of T-cell memory formation after mild COVID-19. One entry per CDR3 protein results from TCRdb running MiXCR on the 5' RACE reads. The table includes around 390,000 distinct CDR3 sequences, more than 15% detected once. Specimen: PBMCs or a T cell subset sorted from them (not recorded which). Receptors originate from a man aged 18 to 30 who had mild COVID-19 (a few samples of this study predate the infection). Cell type and time point are not known. Both conserved end residues are part of each CDR3. A D gene is named only where the DNA matches it firmly. Clone size is not always given. Where it is, it says once, few, many or a class for expanded clones.

v_call	clone_size	d_call	j_call	cdr3_aa	cdr3_nt
TRBV5-1	-	-	TRBJ2-5	CASSLGRDETQYF	TGCGCCAGCAGCTTGGGCAGGGATGAGACCCAGTACTTC
TRBV18	few	TRBD2	TRBJ2-1	CASSPPSGTSGGRSYNEQFF	TGTGCCAGCTCACCTCCTTCCGGGACTAGCGGGGGTCGATCCTACAATGAGCAGTTCTTC
TRBV9	few	TRBD1	TRBJ2-7	CASSGPGGLFYEQYF	TGTGCCAGCAGTGGGCCAGGGGGCCTCTTCTACGAGCAGTACTTC
TRBV12-3/TRBV12-4	few	-	TRBJ1-5	CASRGGGARQPQHF	TGTGCCAGCAGGGGAGGGGGGGCCCGTCAGCCCCAGCATTTT
TRBV15	-	-	TRBJ2-7	CATSSLGAEQYF	TGTGCCACCAGCAGCTTGGGGGCCGAGCAGTACTTC
TRBV27	few	-	TRBJ1-2	CASSSGIDYGYTF	TGTGCCAGCAGCTCCGGGATTGACTATGGCTACACCTTC
TRBV29-1	-	-	TRBJ1-1	CSATQAVQNTEAFF	TGCAGCGCCACCCAGGCCGTCCAGAACACTGAAGCTTTCTTT
TRBV20-1	-	-	TRBJ1-2	CSAPRGPYGYTF	TGCAGTGCTCCAAGAGGTCCCTATGGCTACACCTTC
TRBV5-1	many	-	TRBJ2-7	CASSFNEYEQYF	TGCGCCAGCAGCTTTAATGAATACGAGCAGTACTTC
TRBV7-6	-	-	TRBJ1-3	CASSLGTLFSGNTIYF	TGTGCCAGCAGCTTGGGGACTCTCTTCTCTGGAAACACCATATATTTT
TRBV3-1	once	-	TRBJ2-5	CASSQDWTLSTQYF	TGTGCCAGCAGCCAAGATTGGACCCTGTCGACCCAGTACTTC
TRBV29-1	few	TRBD1	TRBJ2-7	CSVEDRTGVSYEQYF	TGCAGCGTTGAAGATCGGACAGGAGTCTCCTACGAGCAGTACTTC
TRBV2	many	-	TRBJ1-2	CASIPPDGGYGYTF	TGTGCCAGCATCCCGCCCGACGGGGGCTATGGCTACACCTTC
TRBV20-1	few	TRBD2	TRBJ2-5	CSAGGLAGGLEETQYF	TGCAGTGCCGGCGGGCTAGCGGGGGGGCTTGAAGAGACCCAGTACTTC
TRBV14	-	-	TRBJ1-2	CASSHVSAGYTF	TGTGCCAGCAGCCACGTTAGTGCCGGCTACACCTTC
TRBV6-2/TRBV6-3	-	-	TRBJ1-2	CASRTDGHYYGYTF	TGTGCCAGCAGAACAGACGGACACTACTATGGCTACACCTTC
TRBV5-1	-	-	TRBJ2-2	CASSFRQSSDTGELFF	TGCGCCAGCAGCTTTCGACAGTCTAGTGACACCGGGGAGCTGTTTTTT
TRBV20-1	-	-	TRBJ2-5	CSAPGTTAQETQYF	TGCAGTGCACCCGGGACAACAGCTCAAGAGACCCAGTACTTC
TRBV5-1	many	-	TRBJ2-5	CASSPFWYQETQYF	TGCGCCAGCAGCCCATTCTGGTACCAAGAGACCCAGTACTTC
TRBV4-3	-	TRBD1	TRBJ1-5	CASSQDVRQGAHQPQHF	TGCGCCAGCAGCCAAGATGTGAGGCAGGGGGCTCACCAGCCCCAGCATTTT
TRBV6-6	-	TRBD2	TRBJ2-3	CASSRGLAGFSSTDTQYF	TGTGCCAGCAGTCGCGGACTAGCGGGGTTCTCTAGCACAGATACGCAGTATTTT
TRBV7-6	few	-	TRBJ2-2	CASSLAGQGELFF	TGTGCCAGCAGCTTAGCGGGACAAGGGGAGCTGTTTTTT
TRBV25-1	-	-	TRBJ1-2	CASSDAANYGYTF	TGTGCCAGCAGTGATGCTGCTAACTATGGCTACACCTTC
TRBV5-8	-	-	TRBJ1-5	CASSFRSSNQPQHF	TGTGCCAGCAGCTTTAGAAGTAGCAATCAGCCCCAGCATTTT
TRBV15	-	TRBD2	TRBJ2-5	CATSRDGLAGGRGTQYF	TGTGCCACCAGCAGAGATGGACTAGCGGGGGGGCGTGGGACCCAGTACTTC
TRBV12-3/TRBV12-4	once	TRBD1	TRBJ1-4	CASSPRGPANEKLFF	TGTGCCAGCAGCCCAAGGGGGCCGGCTAATGAAAAACTGTTTTTC
TRBV12-3/TRBV12-4	-	TRBD1	TRBJ2-7	CASRGTELSYEQYF	TGTGCCAGCAGGGGGACAGAGCTCTCCTACGAGCAGTACTTC
TRBV29-1	few	-	TRBJ2-7	CSVVEGMGYEQYF	TGCAGCGTTGTTGAGGGAATGGGATACGAGCAGTACTTC
TRBV6-5	few	-	TRBJ2-3	CASSYSAGGYTDTQYF	TGTGCCAGCAGTTACTCGGCAGGGGGGTACACAGATACGCAGTATTTT
TRBV4-1	-	-	TRBJ1-2	CASSQDGIMEEWDYGYTF	TGCGCCAGCAGCCAAGATGGAATCATGGAGGAGTGGGACTATGGCTACACCTTC
TRBV18	-	TRBD2	TRBJ2-2	CASSPSTSVAGELFF	TGTGCCAGCTCACCATCGACTAGCGTGGCCGGGGAGCTGTTTTTT
TRBV7-9	few	-	TRBJ2-1	CASSLTSDREQFF	TGTGCCAGCAGCTTAACGTCGGATCGTGAGCAGTTCTTC
TRBV20-1	-	-	TRBJ1-1	CSAIDRLNTEAFF	TGCAGTGCAATTGACAGGTTAAACACTGAAGCTTTCTTT